Listed below are T cell receptor beta chains from one sample, sequenced in a study of shared clonotypes between healthy human individuals. Clones were sequenced by immunoSEQ multiplex PCR, and TCRdb holds only the in-frame ones, with some missing. The table has 850,000 to 1,200,000 clones, roughly 75% seen once. Sequenced: memory CD4+ T cells sorted from blood. These receptors came from a young man in good health. Each CDR3 is given with its conserved first and last residue. The D gene is left open where the match is weak. Size is omitted from some rows. Given values are once, few, many or a class for expanded clones.

abundance,d_gene,j_gene,v_gene,CDR3aa,CDR3nt
NA,TRBD2,TRBJ2-1,TRBV7-9,CASSFLAGGLEQFF,TGTGCCAGCAGCTTTCTAGCGGGGGGGCTAGAGCAGTTCTTC
NA,NA,TRBJ1-1,TRBV4-3,CASSQDLGGWNTEANRF,TGCGCCAGCAGCCAAGACCTCGGAGGCTGGAACACTGAAGCCAACCGCTTT
NA,NA,TRBJ2-1,TRBV5-1,CASSLATAGTSGGEQFF,TGCGCCAGCAGCCTCGCAACCGCGGGGACGTCGGGCGGTGAGCAGTTCTTC
NA,NA,TRBJ2-5,TRBV21-1,CASITRGRGQETQYF,TGTGCCAGCATTACACGGGGCAGGGGGCAAGAGACCCAGTACTTC
NA,NA,TRBJ1-1,TRBV7-9,CASSANPLREAFF,TGTGCCAGCAGCGCGAACCCCCTTCGCGAAGCTTTCTTT
NA,NA,TRBJ1-1,TRBV5-6,CASSLEVGTTEAFF,TGTGCCAGCAGCTTGGAGGTGGGAACCACTGAAGCTTTCTTT
NA,TRBD1,TRBJ2-1,TRBV10-3,CAIKGTGVYNEQFF,TGTGCCATCAAAGGGACAGGGGTGTACAATGAGCAGTTCTTC
NA,TRBD1,TRBJ2-7,TRBV5-4,CASSPGQGGEQYF,TGTGCCAGCAGCCCTGGACAGGGTGGCGAGCAGTACTTC
NA,NA,TRBJ1-3,TRBV30,CAWSPSGASSGNTIYF,TGTGCCTGGAGTCCTTCGGGTGCCAGCTCTGGAAACACCATATATTTT
NA,NA,TRBJ2-7,TRBV5-1,CASSLRQELFYYEQYF,TGCGCCAGCAGCTTGAGGCAGGAGCTTTTCTACTACGAGCAGTACTTC
NA,NA,TRBJ1-2,TRBV27,CASSSHATPNYGYTF,TGTGCCAGCAGTTCCCACGCTACACCTAACTATGGCTACACCTTC
once,TRBD1,TRBJ1-5,TRBV2,CASRGGKGTGGQPQHF,TGTGCCAGCAGAGGGGGAAAGGGGACAGGGGGTCAGCCCCAGCATTTT
NA,TRBD1,TRBJ2-7,TRBV7-8,CASSPPGQPSYEQYF,TGTGCCAGCAGCCCACCGGGACAGCCTTCCTACGAGCAGTACTTC
NA,NA,TRBJ2-5,TRBV10-3,CAISGAGQETQYF,TGTGCCATCTCTGGAGCAGGCCAAGAGACCCAGTACTTC
NA,NA,TRBJ1-1,TRBV27,CASSIRTPYSDTEAFF,TGTGCCAGCAGTATAAGGACACCCTATAGTGACACTGAAGCTTTCTTT
NA,TRBD2,TRBJ2-1,TRBV4-1,CASSQDPAGVYNEQFF,TGCGCCAGCAGCCAAGATCCAGCGGGAGTCTACAATGAGCAGTTCTTC
once,NA,TRBJ2-7,TRBV14,CASSQIPKGSRPASSYEQYF,TGTGCCAGCAGCCAAATCCCAAAGGGGTCGAGGCCGGCTAGCTCCTACGAGCAGTACTTC
NA,NA,TRBJ2-1,TRBV10-1,CASSGAALSYNEQFF,TGCGCCAGCAGTGGAGCGGCACTTTCCTACAATGAGCAGTTCTTC
NA,TRBD1,TRBJ1-2,TRBV10-3,CAISAGTEKGYTF,TGTGCCATCAGTGCCGGGACAGAGAAAGGCTACACCTTC
NA,NA,TRBJ2-1,TRBV19,CASSPWADYNEQFF,TGTGCCAGTAGTCCATGGGCTGACTACAATGAGCAGTTCTTC
NA,TRBD2,TRBJ2-7,TRBV15,CATSSDLAGGAYEQYF,TGTGCCACCAGCAGTGATTTAGCGGGAGGGGCCTACGAGCAGTACTTC
once,NA,TRBJ1-1,TRBV4-3,CASPLSDDTEAFF,TGCGCCAGCCCCCTCTCGGACGACACTGAAGCTTTCTTT
NA,NA,TRBJ1-1,TRBV11-2,CASSFAGPNTEAFF,TGTGCCAGCAGCTTTGCAGGGCCGAACACTGAAGCTTTCTTT